The 9 T cell receptor beta chains in this list originate from one sample, sequenced in a study of T cells in Graves' hyperthyroidism and ophthalmopathy. Using RNA transcripts as the source, TCR beta CDR3 regions were amplified. The TCR CDR3 first-round RT-PCR relied on the HTBI primer set. MiXCR, applied by TCRdb to the multiplex PCR reads, yields one record per CDR3 protein. The table has 800,000 or so distinct CDR3 sequences, 35% to 40% seen once. The sample was blood. These receptors were obtained from a man younger than 35 with Graves' hyperthyroidism.

V gene TRBV10-3 combines with J gene TRBJ1-2; TRBD1 might be the D (5 bases). Per the germline V gene, CDR1 is ENHRY and CDR2 is SYGVKD. This CDR3 spans 13 amino acids. With 6 bases removed from V and 4 bases from J, the gap between germline ends came to 12 bases. CDR3 sequence: CAIRVDSSYGYTF. As DNA, the CDR3 is TGTGCCATCAGAGTAGACAGTTCCTATGGCTACACCTTC.

The genes are TRBV10-3 and TRBJ2-7; D uncertain. This CDR3 contains 14 residues. Germline assignment: CDR1 ENHRY and CDR2 SYGVKD. Trimming left V 10 bases short and J 0 bases short, with 16 bases between. Written as DNA, the CDR3 is TGTGCCAGCAGCCACCCCGGCGTCTCCTACGAGCAGTACTTC. It is translated as CASSHPGVSYEQYF.

Of note for this clonotype: This may be a read error, as it is one base from a much larger clone. The chain combines TRBV5-4 with TRBJ1-6; D gene unclear. The CDR3 runs to 14 residues. Trimming removed 0 bases from V and 9 bases from J, with 10 bases in between. Germline V gene lookup returns CDR1 SGHNT and CDR2 YYREEE (reference sequence). CDR3 sequence (DNA): TGTGCCAGCAGCTTGGTGGGGATTGCTTCACCCCTCCACTTT. Protein: CASSLVGIASPLHF.

The chain uses TRBV20-1 and TRBJ2-7; possible D gene TRBD2, 6 bases. In germline, CDR1 is DFQATT, CDR2 SNEGSKA (reference sequence). Trimming took off 6 bases at V and 1 base at J, with 19 bases between the two ends. The CDR3 sequence is 15 residues long. CDR3 DNA sequence: TGCAGTGCCAGTAGGAGTACCGGGAGTTCCTACGAGCAGTACTTC. Protein sequence: CSASRSTGSSYEQYF.

This clonotype was counted many times. The chain employs TRBV20-1 and TRBJ1-6; 9 nucleotides align to TRBD1. The CDR3 totals 14 residues. Germline V gene data show CDR1 as DFQATT and CDR2 as SNEGSKA (reference sequence). The J segment lost 6 bases and the V segment lost 3 bases, leaving 3 bases of the junction unmatched. The CDR3 spells CSARSQGANSPLHF. The CDR3 DNA reads as TGCAGTGCTAGGTCACAGGGGGCTAATTCACCCCTCCACTTT.

This clonotype was seen more than once but under ten times. V is TRBV6-1 and J is TRBJ1-1; no clear D. The CDR3 consists of 11 residues. Trimming removed 3 bases at V and 7 bases at J, with 6 bases between. Germline V lookup: CDR1 MNHNS, CDR2 SASEGT. The CDR3 here is CASSDQDEAFF. The DNA of the CDR3 is TGTGCCAGCAGTGATCAGGATGAAGCTTTCTTT.

This chain uses TRBV19 with TRBJ1-6; TRBD1 agrees at 9 bases. The CDR3 covers 15 residues. Germline loops: CDR1 LNHDA, CDR2 SQIVND (reference sequence). The trim removed 6 bases at V and 6 bases at J, leaving 6 bases unmatched. The CDR3 nucleotides are TGTGCCAGTAGCCCGAAGACAGGGGGTAATTCACCCCTCCACTTT. Its translation is CASSPKTGGNSPLHF. The full variable domain, its missing parts supplied by reference TRBV19 and TRBJ1-6, is DGGITQSPKYLFRKEGQNVTLSCEQNLNHDAMYWYRQDPGQGLRLIYYSQIVNDFQKGDIAEGYSVSREKKESFPLTVTSAQKNPTAFYLCASSPKTGGNSPLHFGNGTRLTVT.

A note on this clonotype: Lacking the conserved final phenylalanine or tryptophan, this CDR3 likely reflects a read error. CDR3 sequence: CASSQDQAYTEAFL. CDR3 DNA sequence: TGCGCCAGCAGCCAAGATCAGGCTTACACTGAAGCTTTCCTT. The genes are TRBV4-3 and TRBJ1-1; D is unresolved. This CDR3 contains 14 residues. The V gene's germline CDR1 is LGHNA and CDR2 YSLEER. Trimming removed 0 bases from V and 3 bases from J, with 8 bases in between.

J is TRBJ2-7 and V is TRBV19, with 8 bases fitting TRBD1. The germline V gene has CDR1 LNHDA and CDR2 SQIVND (reference sequence). There are 12 residues in the CDR3. CDR3 coding DNA: TGTGGACAGCCCGGGACAGGCTACGAGCAGTACTTC. Amino acid sequence: CGQPGTGYEQYF.